Below, one T cell receptor (beta chain) is given with its context. The source of the sample is a study of Graves' ophthalmopathy and Graves' hyperthyroidism. The study amplified TCR beta CDR3 regions using RNA transcripts. Second-round multiplex PCR came after first-round RT-PCR with HTBI primers. TCRdb redid the calling of the multiplex PCR reads with MiXCR, one entry per CDR3 protein. In the table there are about 420,000 distinct CDR3 sequences, around 21% of which are singletons. As diagnostic evidence, clinical symptoms, serum thyroxine, TRAb, thyroid ultrasound and orbital computed tomography were relied upon. Germline CDR1 reads SGHRS; CDR2 reads YFSETQ. CDR3 length: 14 residues. With 4 bases removed from V and 5 bases from J, the gap between germline ends came to 13 bases.

Input material: peripheral blood. The origin of this receptor is a woman between 18 and 29 years old with stable Graves' hyperthyroidism. The chain links TRBV5-1 to TRBJ1-5; TRBD1 might be the D (6 bases). The CDR3 sequence: CASSPGTQDQPQHF. Written as DNA, the CDR3 is TGCGCCAGCAGCCCCGGGACACAGGATCAGCCCCAGCATTTT.